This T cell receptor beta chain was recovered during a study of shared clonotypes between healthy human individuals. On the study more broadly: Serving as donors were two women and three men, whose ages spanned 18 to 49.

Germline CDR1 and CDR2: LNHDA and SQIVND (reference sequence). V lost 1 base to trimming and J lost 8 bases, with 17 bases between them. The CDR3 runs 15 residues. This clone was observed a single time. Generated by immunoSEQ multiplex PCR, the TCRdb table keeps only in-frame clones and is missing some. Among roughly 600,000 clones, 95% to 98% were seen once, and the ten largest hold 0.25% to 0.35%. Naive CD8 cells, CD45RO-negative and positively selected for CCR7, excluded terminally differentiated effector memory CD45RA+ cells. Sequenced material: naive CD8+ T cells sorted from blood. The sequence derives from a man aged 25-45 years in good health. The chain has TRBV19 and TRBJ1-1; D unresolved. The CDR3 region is CASSIAADQTPEAFF. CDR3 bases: TGTGCCAGTAGTATAGCGGCAGATCAAACACCAGAAGCTTTCTTT.